What follows are 23 T cell receptor beta chains derived from one specimen sequenced in a study of T cell repertoires in cytomegalovirus infection. TCRdb independently ran MiXCR on the reads; one entry per CDR3 protein. The table includes 200,000 to 300,000 distinct CDR3 sequences, approximately 10% detected once. Sequencing was done on a sample of PBMCs. These receptor sequences come from a human donor in good health (CMV status not recorded). Some clones in this sample may be carry-over from other donors' samples.

This clonotype was seen more than once but under ten times. The chain employs TRBV7-2 and TRBJ1-1, with D possibly TRBD1 on 6 matching bases. Germline V gene data show CDR1 as SGHTA and CDR2 as FQGNSA. Between the trimmed V and J ends, which lost 1 base and 11 bases, there was a span of 11 bases. The CDR3 spans 12 residues. In nucleotides, the CDR3 is TGTGCCAGCAGCTTAGGTGGGACAAGCGCTTTCTTT. Encoded protein: CASSLGGTSAFF. The entire variable domain, with the rest obtained from reference TRBV7-2 and TRBJ1-1, is as follows: GAGVSQSPSNKVTEKGKDVELRCDPISGHTALYWYRQSLGQGLEFLIYFQGNSAPDKSGLPSDRFSAERTGGSVSTLTIQRTQQEDSAVYLCASSLGGTSAFFGQGTRLTVV.

The J gene is TRBJ1-2, the V gene TRBV25-1, with 8 bases fitting TRBD1. The length of the CDR3 is 13 residues. The germline V gene encodes CDR1 MGHDK and CDR2 SYGVNS. V trimming: 4 bases; J trimming: 7 bases; junction bases outside the gene matches: 5. CDR3 bases: TGTGCCAGCAGTGCCCCAGGGGGCCGTGGCTACACCTTC. It encodes CASSAPGGRGYTF.

This clonotype was seen at least ten times. The chain couples TRBV7-2 to TRBJ2-1; 11 bases agree with TRBD2. Germline assignment: CDR1 SGHTA and CDR2 FQGNSA. The junction had 5 bases not matched to a gene; V was cut back by 6 bases and J by 1 base. The CDR3 length is 16 residues. The CDR3 bases are TGTGCCAGCAGTTTTAGCGGGAGGGGTTCCTACAATGAGCAGTTCTTC. Its protein is CASSFSGRGSYNEQFF. Filled out from reference TRBV7-2 and TRBJ2-1, the complete variable domain reads GAGVSQSPSNKVTEKGKDVELRCDPISGHTALYWYRQSLGQGLEFLIYFQGNSAPDKSGLPSDRFSAERTGGSVSTLTIQRTQQEDSAVYLCASSFSGRGSYNEQFFGPGTRLTVL.

This clonotype has at least ten counts. The CDR3: CASSPTPTSGGPQETQYF. CDR3 in DNA: TGTGCCAGCTCACCAACTCCGACTAGCGGGGGACCTCAGGAGACCCAGTACTTC. This chain uses TRBV18 with TRBJ2-5, with TRBD2 matching over 12 bases. The junction had 12 bases not matched to a gene; V was cut back by 2 bases and J by 5 bases. The germline V gene has CDR1 KGHSH and CDR2 LQKENI. The CDR3 sequence is 18 residues long.

This clonotype came up many times. This chain joins TRBV12-3 or TRBV12-4 and TRBJ1-1, with D hard to call. The CDR3 extends over 11 amino acids. Trimming left V 8 bases short and J 4 bases short, with 8 bases between. The CDR3 is CASQWSTEAFF. The DNA for the CDR3 is TGTGCCAGCCAGTGGAGCACTGAAGCTTTCTTT.

The table lists this clonotype with many counts. The chain recombines TRBV11-1 with TRBJ2-1; 9 bases line up with TRBD1. The V segment lost 4 bases and the J segment 2 bases; nucleotides outside the gene matches: 9. The CDR3 covers 17 residues. Germline V lookup: CDR1 SGHAT, CDR2 FQDESV (reference sequence). CDR3 sequence reads: CASSWGPGQGTYNEQFF. The CDR3 DNA reads as TGTGCCAGCAGCTGGGGTCCGGGACAGGGCACCTACAATGAGCAGTTCTTC.

The V call is TRBV11-2, the J call TRBJ1-4; possible D gene TRBD1, 5 bases. Germline values: CDR1 SGHAT, CDR2 FQNNGV. CDR3 length: 12 residues. V gave up 5 bases and J gave up 10 bases, with 11 bases separating them. The CDR3 coding sequence is TGTGCCAGCAGCCAACTAGGGGTAAAACTGTTTTTT. It is translated as CASSQLGVKLFF.

This clonotype has a count of ten or more. J is TRBJ2-1 and V is TRBV27, with D unclear. V lost 3 bases and J lost 5, with 11 bases in between. Germline V gene sequence: CDR1 MNHEY, CDR2 SMNVEV (reference sequence). The CDR3 is made up of 14 amino acids. The chain's CDR3 is CASSFMAAHNEQFF. CDR3 nucleotides: TGTGCCAGCAGTTTTATGGCAGCTCACAATGAGCAGTTCTTC.

This clonotype has ten or more counts. The chain has TRBV19 and TRBJ1-1; D might be TRBD1 (6 bases). V lost 4 bases to trimming and J lost 1 base, with 13 bases between them. Germline assignment: CDR1 LNHDA and CDR2 SQIVND (reference sequence). The CDR3 spans 15 residues. The CDR3 region has the DNA TGTGCCAGTAGTAGAGAGGGACACCCGAACACTGAAGCTTTCTTT. Amino acid sequence: CASSREGHPNTEAFF.

In this sample, this clonotype turned up many times. The J gene is TRBJ2-5, the V gene TRBV7-2; D possibly uses TRBD1 or TRBD2 (6 bases each). Germline values: CDR1 SGHTA, CDR2 FQGNSA. The CDR3 sequence is 14 residues long. Trimming cost V 6 bases and J 1 base, with 12 bases left between them. CDR3 bases: TGTGCCAGCAGTTTTGGAGGGGGCCAAGAGACCCAGTACTTC. Translating gives CASSFGGGQETQYF.

The sample holds many counts of this clonotype. V gene TRBV2 combines with J gene TRBJ2-3; 14 bases agree with TRBD2. Germline V gene lookup returns CDR1 SNHLY and CDR2 FYNNEI. The length of the CDR3 is 15 residues. The V segment lost 6 bases and the J segment 11 bases; nucleotides outside the gene matches: 10. CDR3 in DNA: TGTGCCAGCAGGGGACTAGCGGGAGACCTAGGGATGCAGTATTTT. Translation: CASRGLAGDLGMQYF.

This clonotype is a singleton in its sample. One end of the junction varies from germline; a read error may be responsible. The chain joins TRBV5-1 to TRBJ2-1; D not certain. CDR1 and CDR2 (germline): SGHRS, YFSETQ. The CDR3 consists of 11 residues. The CDR3 nucleotides read TGCGCCAACAGCTTGGGCAATGAGCAGTTCTTC. Translated: CANSLGNEQFF.

The V and J genes are TRBV20-1 and TRBJ1-5, with D unclear. Trimming took 0 bases from V and 3 from J, leaving 9 bases between them. The CDR3 is 14 residues long. Germline V gene lookup returns CDR1 DFQATT and CDR2 SNEGSKA (reference sequence). The CDR3 is CSARDKQYNQPQHF. For the CDR3, the DNA is TGCAGTGCTAGAGATAAACAGTACAATCAGCCCCAGCATTTT.

There are many counts of this clonotype. The CDR3 protein is CSVERQGETQYF. The CDR3 bases are TGCAGCGTTGAAAGGCAGGGGGAGACCCAGTACTTC. This chain links TRBV29-1 with TRBJ2-5; possibly TRBD1 for D (6 bases). The CDR3 runs to 12 residues. CDR1 and CDR2 (germline): SQVTM, ANQGSEA. Trimming removed 2 bases from V and 5 bases from J, with 9 bases in between. Drawing the rest from reference TRBV29-1 and TRBJ2-5, the complete variable domain is SAVISQKPSRDICQRGTSLTIQCQVDSQVTMMFWYRQQPGQSLTLIATANQGSEATYESGFVIDKFPISRPNLTFSTLTVSNMSPEDSSIYLCSVERQGETQYFGPGTRLLVL.

In this sample, this clonotype turned up many times. The J gene is TRBJ2-1, the V gene TRBV2; D gene uncertain. V was shortened by 4 bases and J by 0 bases, with 7 bases between the two germline ends. Germline lookup yields CDR1 SNHLY and CDR2 FYNNEI. The CDR3 is 14 residues long. Here the CDR3 DNA reads TGTGCCAGCAGTGGGCCCGACTCCTACAATGAGCAGTTCTTC. Encoded protein: CASSGPDSYNEQFF.

The rearrangement uses TRBV30 and TRBJ1-5; weak D call: TRBD1 (6 bases). This CDR3 spans 12 amino acids. V lost 4 bases and J lost 7, with 11 bases in between. Germline CDR1 reads GTSNPN; CDR2 reads SVGIG (reference sequence). The CDR3 nucleotides read TGTGCCTGGAATGCCAGGGGCCAGCCCCAGCATTTT. Translating gives CAWNARGQPQHF.

The gene calls are TRBV20-1 and TRBJ2-4; 12 bases map to TRBD2. This CDR3 spans 18 amino acids. Germline CDR1 is DFQATT and CDR2 is SNEGSKA (reference sequence). Trimming cost V 0 bases and J 6 bases; bases outside gene matches: 12. CDR3 sequence (DNA): TGCAGTGCTAGAGATCATAATACTAGCGGGGGGAAGGGAAACATTCAGTACTTC. This codes for CSARDHNTSGGKGNIQYF.

The chain recombines TRBV13 with TRBJ2-1, with 8 bases fitting TRBD1. The V segment lost 7 bases and the J segment 2 bases; nucleotides outside the gene matches: 7. The CDR3 is made up of 15 amino acids. Germline CDR1 is PRHDT and CDR2 is FYEKMQ (reference sequence). The CDR3 reads CASTLGQATYNEQFF. As DNA, the CDR3 is TGTGCCAGCACCTTGGGACAGGCAACCTACAATGAGCAGTTCTTC.

This clonotype was found a few times. This chain uses TRBV5-1 with TRBJ2-1, with D uncertain. The CDR3 consists of 11 residues. Germline V lookup: CDR1 SGHRS, CDR2 YFSETQ. With 5 bases removed from V and 9 bases from J, the gap between germline ends came to 9 bases. The CDR3 region has the DNA TGCGCCAGCAGACTACTGAGTGAGCAGTTCTTC. Amino acid sequence: CASRLLSEQFF.

This clonotype appeared many times. The CDR3 loop reads CASIPGQGRIVIDTEAFF. The CDR3 nucleotides read TGTGCCAGCATCCCCGGACAGGGAAGGATAGTAATTGACACTGAAGCTTTCTTT. The chain couples TRBV12-3 or TRBV12-4 to TRBJ1-1, with 8 positions matching TRBD1. Trimming at V came to 7 bases and at J to 3 bases, leaving 19 bases not matched to a gene. CDR3 length: 18 amino acids.

This chain joins TRBV7-6 and TRBJ2-5; D may correspond to TRBD1 or TRBD2 (5 bases each). Germline CDR1 is SGHVS and CDR2 is FNYEAQ. The CDR3 runs to 14 residues. CDR3 residues: CASVRGPVGETQYF. The CDR3, as DNA: TGTGCTAGCGTTAGGGGTCCAGTTGGAGAGACCCAGTACTTC.

The chain has TRBV7-6 and TRBJ1-4; D not resolved. The germline gives CDR1 SGHVS, CDR2 FNYEAQ. V gave up 0 bases and J gave up 3 bases, with 8 bases separating them. The CDR3 is made up of 15 amino acids. The CDR3 DNA sequence: TGTGCCAGCAGCTTAGCTCAGACGCCTAATGAAAAACTGTTTTTT. As protein: CASSLAQTPNEKLFF.

This clonotype was seen at least ten times. CDR3 DNA: TGTGCCAGCAGCTCCGCTAGCGGGAGATACAATGAGCAGTTCTTC. Amino acid sequence: CASSSASGRYNEQFF. The chain links TRBV7-8 to TRBJ2-1; 10 nucleotides align to TRBD2. CDR1 and CDR2 (germline): SGHVS, FQNEAQ. The J segment lost 4 bases and the V segment lost 4 bases, leaving 4 bases of the junction unmatched. The CDR3 has 15 amino acids.